Listed below are T cell receptor beta chains from one sample, sequenced in a study of T-cell memory formation after mild COVID-19. TCRdb processed the 5' RACE reads anew with MiXCR; each CDR3 protein has one entry. The sample has approximately 400,000 distinct CDR3 sequences; approximately 24% are singletons. Material: PBMCs or a T cell subset sorted from them (not recorded which). All receptors come from an adult woman who had mild COVID-19 (a few samples of this study predate the infection). Cell type and time point are not known. The CDR3 runs from the conserved cysteine through the conserved F or W. A D gene is named only where the DNA matches it firmly. Clone size is given for some rows only: seen once, a few or many times, or a class if the clone is expanded.

CDR3 length,J gene,D gene,V gene,clone size,CDR3 DNA,CDR3 protein
18,TRBJ2-2,TRBD2,TRBV7-3,.,TGTGCCAGCAGCTTTGGACTAGCGGGAGTTCGGAACACCGGGGAGCTGTTTTTT,CASSFGLAGVRNTGELFF
15,TRBJ2-7,.,TRBV5-5,few,TGTGCCAGCAGCTTGACTATGGGCAGGGCGTACGAGCAGTACTTC,CASSLTMGRAYEQYF
15,TRBJ1-1,TRBD1,TRBV6-5,.,TGTGCCAGCAGCCCAGGGGGGGAGGTGGGCACTGAAGCTTTCTTT,CASSPGGEVGTEAFF
14,TRBJ1-2,.,TRBV4-1,.,TGCGCCAGCAGACCTTCTGCGACTAACTATGGCTACACCTTC,CASRPSATNYGYTF
13,TRBJ2-7,.,TRBV2,few,TGTGCCAGCAGTGGAGGGGTAGGGTACGAGCAGTACTTC,CASSGGVGYEQYF
14,TRBJ2-3,.,TRBV5-1,.,TGCGCCAGCAGCTTCGACGGACTCACAGATACGCAGTATTTT,CASSFDGLTDTQYF
13,TRBJ2-7,.,TRBV29-1,.,TGCAGCGTTGAGGCAGGGGCCTTATACGAGCAGTACTTC,CSVEAGALYEQYF
16,TRBJ1-4,TRBD1,TRBV19,.,TGTGCCAGTAGTATGTCGACAGGGGGTACTAATGAAAAACTGTTTTTT,CASSMSTGGTNEKLFF
14,TRBJ2-7,TRBD2,TRBV20-1,.,TGCAGTGCTGCCTGGCCGGGACTAAAATACGAGCAGTACTTC,CSAAWPGLKYEQYF
13,TRBJ1-2,.,TRBV2,.,TGTGCCAGCAGTCCGGCCCGGAGGGATGGCTACACCTTC,CASSPARRDGYTF
14,TRBJ1-1,.,TRBV6-5,.,TGTGCCAGCAGTTGGACGGCGGCAGGAACTGAAGCTTTCTTT,CASSWTAAGTEAFF
16,TRBJ1-2,TRBD1,TRBV7-9,few,TGTGCCAGCAGCTTCCCCCCCGGACAGGGGTGGAATGGCTACACCTTC,CASSFPPGQGWNGYTF
14,TRBJ2-7,TRBD2,TRBV9,.,TGTGCCAGCAGCGACCGGGAGGGAGGGTACGAGCAGTACTTC,CASSDREGGYEQYF
17,TRBJ2-1,.,TRBV7-3,few,TGTGCCAGCAGCTTAGGTTGGGCAGGCAGATCTCTTAATGAGCAGTTCTTC,CASSLGWAGRSLNEQFF
13,TRBJ1-4,.,TRBV29-1,.,TGCAGCGTTGCGCTCGCAACTAATGAAAAACTGTTTTTT,CSVALATNEKLFF
16,TRBJ2-7,.,TRBV5-1,few,TGCGCCAGCAGCTTAGACGGACTTACGAGCTCCTACGAGCAGTACTTC,CASSLDGLTSSYEQYF
20,TRBJ2-1,.,TRBV5-1,.,TGCGCCAGCAGCCCTACTGTTCGGGACAGGGGACTAGCGGCCTACAATGAGCAGTTCTTC,CASSPTVRDRGLAAYNEQFF
9,TRBJ1-2,.,TRBV20-1,few,TGCAGTGCCGGCCTTGGCTACACCTTC,CSAGLGYTF
15,TRBJ1-6,TRBD1,TRBV15,.,TGTGCCACCAGCAGAGAGGGCGCCGAGGGGGCTCCCCTCCACTTT,CATSREGAEGAPLHF
16,TRBJ2-6,.,TRBV7-3,.,TGTGCCAGCAGCTCCCGACTGGGGTCTGGGGCCAACGTCCTGACTTTC,CASSSRLGSGANVLTF
15,TRBJ2-1,TRBD2,TRBV9,few,TGTGCCAGCAGCGTTAGCGGGAGTAGAAACAATGAGCAGTTCTTC,CASSVSGSRNNEQFF
14,TRBJ1-5,.,TRBV6-6,few,TGTGCCAGCAGCCACGGGGGGGTTGGCCAGCCCCAGCATTTT,CASSHGGVGQPQHF
13,TRBJ1-5,.,TRBV20-1,.,TGCAGTGCGAAAGGAAGACCCAATCAGCCCCAGCATTTT,CSAKGRPNQPQHF
13,TRBJ1-1,.,TRBV30,few,TGTGCCTGGACCGGCGGCAAGTACACTGAAGCTTTCTTT,CAWTGGKYTEAFF
15,TRBJ2-5,.,TRBV3-1,.,TGTGCCAGCAGCCAAGCTGACAGGGAGGGAGAGACCCAGTACTTC,CASSQADREGETQYF